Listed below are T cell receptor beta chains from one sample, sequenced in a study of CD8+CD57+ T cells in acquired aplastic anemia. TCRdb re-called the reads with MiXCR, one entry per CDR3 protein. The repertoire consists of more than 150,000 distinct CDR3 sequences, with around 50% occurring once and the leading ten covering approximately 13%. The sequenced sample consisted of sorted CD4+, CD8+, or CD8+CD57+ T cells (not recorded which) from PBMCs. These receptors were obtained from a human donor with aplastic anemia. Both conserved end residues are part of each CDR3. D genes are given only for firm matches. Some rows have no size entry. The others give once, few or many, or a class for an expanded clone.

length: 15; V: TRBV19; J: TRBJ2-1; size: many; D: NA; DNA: TGTGCCAGTAGTATGAGCAGCAATGGGTACAATGAGCAGTTCTTC; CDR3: CASSMSSNGYNEQFF
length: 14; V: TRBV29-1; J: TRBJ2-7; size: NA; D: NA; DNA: TGCAGCGTTCAACGCGGTAACCGTGCGAACGAGCAGTACTTC; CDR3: CSVQRGNRANEQYF
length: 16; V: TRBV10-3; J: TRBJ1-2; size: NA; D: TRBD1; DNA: TGTGCCATCAGTGAGTGGACGGGACAGGGGGTTTATGGCTACACCTTC; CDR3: CAISEWTGQGVYGYTF
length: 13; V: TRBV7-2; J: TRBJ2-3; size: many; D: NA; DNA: TGTGCCAGCAGCTTATTCCGCACAGATACGCAGTATTTT; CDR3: CASSLFRTDTQYF
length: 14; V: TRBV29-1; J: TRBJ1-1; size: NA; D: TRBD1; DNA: TGCAGCGCCTCGAACAGGGGAATGAACACTGAAGCTTTCTTT; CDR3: CSASNRGMNTEAFF
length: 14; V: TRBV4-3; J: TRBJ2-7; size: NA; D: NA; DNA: TGCGCCAGCAGCCATGACAGAGGGCCCTACGAGCAGTACTTC; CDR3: CASSHDRGPYEQYF
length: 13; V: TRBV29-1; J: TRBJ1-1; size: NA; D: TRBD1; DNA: TGCAGCGTTCGGACAGGGACGGGCACTGAAGCTTTCTTT; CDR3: CSVRTGTGTEAFF
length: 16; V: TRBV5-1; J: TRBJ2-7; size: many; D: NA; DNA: TGCGCCAGCAGCTTCGACCCTGTGGGCACCTCCTACGAGCAGTACTTC; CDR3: CASSFDPVGTSYEQYF
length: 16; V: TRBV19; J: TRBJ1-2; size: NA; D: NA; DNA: NA; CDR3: CASSIGGTNYLCGYTF
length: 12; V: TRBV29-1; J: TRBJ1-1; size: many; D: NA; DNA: TGCAGCGTAAGACAGATGAACACTGAAGCTTTCTTT; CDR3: CSVRQMNTEAFF
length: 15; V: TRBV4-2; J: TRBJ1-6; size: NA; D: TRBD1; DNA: TGTGCCAGCAGTCCAAGTGGGACAGTTAATTCACCCCTCCACTTT; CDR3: CASSPSGTVNSPLHF
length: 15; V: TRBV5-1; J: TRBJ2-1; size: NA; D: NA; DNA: TGCGCCAGCAGCTTGCGGTCAGGGAGAGACAATGAGCAGTTCTTC; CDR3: CASSLRSGRDNEQFF
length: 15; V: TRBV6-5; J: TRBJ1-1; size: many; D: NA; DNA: TGTGCCAGCAGTTACTCAACCGGGGCCGACACTGAAGCTTTCTTT; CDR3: CASSYSTGADTEAFF
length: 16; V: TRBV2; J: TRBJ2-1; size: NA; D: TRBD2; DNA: TGTGCCAGCAGTGACGGGCTAGCGGGGGGAATCAATGAGCAGTTCTTC; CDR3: CASSDGLAGGINEQFF
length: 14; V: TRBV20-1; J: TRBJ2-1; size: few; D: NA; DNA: TGCAGTGCTCCCCAGGGTACGGACTACAATGAGCAGTTCTTC; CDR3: CSAPQGTDYNEQFF
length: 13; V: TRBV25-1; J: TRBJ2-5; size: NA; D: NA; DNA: TGTGCCAGCAGTGAAGGACCTCAAGAGACCCAGTACTTC; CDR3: CASSEGPQETQYF
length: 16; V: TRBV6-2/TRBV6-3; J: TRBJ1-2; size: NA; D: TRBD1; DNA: TGCGCCAGCAGTTACGGTGCCCCCTGGACAGGGGACGGCTACACCTTC; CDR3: CASSYGAPWTGDGYTF
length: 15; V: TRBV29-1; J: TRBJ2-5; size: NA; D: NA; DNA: TGCAGCGTTGAAGTCCTCGGGGGCTCGGCAGAGACCCAGTACTTC; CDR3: CSVEVLGGSAETQYF
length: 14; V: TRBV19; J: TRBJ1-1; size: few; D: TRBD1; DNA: TGTGCCAGTAGTATTGGGACAGGGAGCACTGAAGCTTTCTTT; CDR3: CASSIGTGSTEAFF
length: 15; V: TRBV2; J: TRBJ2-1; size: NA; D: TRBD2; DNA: TGTGCCAGCAGGGGACTAGCGGGAGGCCCCCATGAGCAGTTCTTC; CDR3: CASRGLAGGPHEQFF
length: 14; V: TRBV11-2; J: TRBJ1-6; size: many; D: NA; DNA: TGTGCCAGCAGCACGGGAGTGGGGGCGAGGCCCCTCCACTTT; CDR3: CASSTGVGARPLHF
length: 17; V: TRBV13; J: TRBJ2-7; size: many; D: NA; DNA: TGTGCCAGCAGCTTAGGGACCGCACTACGCTCCGGCTACGAGCAGTACTTC; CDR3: CASSLGTALRSGYEQYF
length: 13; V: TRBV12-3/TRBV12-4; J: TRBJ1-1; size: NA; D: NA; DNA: TGTGCCAGCAGTTTAGCGGTCAAGACTGAAGCTTTCTTT; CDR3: CASSLAVKTEAFF
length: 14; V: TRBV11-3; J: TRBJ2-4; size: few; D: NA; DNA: TGTGCCAGCAGCCTAGATGGGGACGGGAACATTCAGTACTTC; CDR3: CASSLDGDGNIQYF
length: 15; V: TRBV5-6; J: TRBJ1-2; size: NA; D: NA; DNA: TGTGCCAGCAGCCCTGGGTTTAAGTCTTACTATGGCTACACCTTC; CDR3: CASSPGFKSYYGYTF
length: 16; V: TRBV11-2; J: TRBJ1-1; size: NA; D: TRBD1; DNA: TGTGCCAGCAGCTTCTGGGACAGGGGGATCTTCACTGAAGCTTTCTTT; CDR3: CASSFWDRGIFTEAFF
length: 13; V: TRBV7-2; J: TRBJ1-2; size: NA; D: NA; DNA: TGTGCCAGCAGCCTACTGGGAGATTATGGCTACACCTTC; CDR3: CASSLLGDYGYTF
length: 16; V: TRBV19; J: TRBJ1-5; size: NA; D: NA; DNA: TGTGCCAGTAGTATGAGGTACATACAGAGCAATCAGCCCCAGCATTTT; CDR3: CASSMRYIQSNQPQHF
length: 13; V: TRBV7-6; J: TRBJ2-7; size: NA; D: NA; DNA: TGTGCCAGCAGCTTAGCTCCGTTCTACGAGCAGTACTTC; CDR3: CASSLAPFYEQYF
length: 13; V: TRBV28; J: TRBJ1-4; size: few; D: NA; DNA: TGTGCCAGCAGCCGAGGATGGGAGGAAAAACTGTTTTTT; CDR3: CASSRGWEEKLFF
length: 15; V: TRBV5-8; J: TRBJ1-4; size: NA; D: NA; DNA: TGTGCCAGCAGCGCCGAATTTGCAACTAATGAAAAACTGTTTTTT; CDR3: CASSAEFATNEKLFF
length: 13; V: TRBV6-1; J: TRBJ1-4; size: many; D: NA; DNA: TGTGCCAGCAGTGAACGGGGGAGGGAAAAACTGTTTTTT; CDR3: CASSERGREKLFF
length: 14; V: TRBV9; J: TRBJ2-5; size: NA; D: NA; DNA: TGTGCCAGCAGCGTAGGCCCAGGGGGGGAGACCCAGCACTTC; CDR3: CASSVGPGGETQHF
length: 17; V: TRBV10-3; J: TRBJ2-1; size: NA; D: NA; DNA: TGTGCCATCAGTGCCCCACGACAGGAAAGCTCCTACAATGAGCAGCTCTTC; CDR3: CAISAPRQESSYNEQLF
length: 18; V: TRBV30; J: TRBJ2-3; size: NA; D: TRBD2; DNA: TGTGCCTGGAGTGTATGGACTAGCGGGGGGCCCCTGGGTAAAACGCAGTATTTT; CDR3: CAWSVWTSGGPLGKTQYF
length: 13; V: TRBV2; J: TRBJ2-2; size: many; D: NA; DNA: TGTGCCAGCACCAAAAAGATGGGCGGGGAGCTGTTTTTT; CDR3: CASTKKMGGELFF
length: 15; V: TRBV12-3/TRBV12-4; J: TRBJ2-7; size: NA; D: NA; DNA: TGTGCCAGCAGCGGGGGAGGCTCAAGGGGGACCGAGCAGTACTTC; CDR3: CASSGGGSRGTEQYF
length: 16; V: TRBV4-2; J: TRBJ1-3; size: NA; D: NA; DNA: TGTGCCAGCAGCCTCCCCGTTGGGGGCGCGGGAAACACCATATATTTT; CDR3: CASSLPVGGAGNTIYF